These 25 T cell receptor beta chains originate from one sample sequenced in a study of regulatory T cells in long-lasting Graves disease (dated by TCRdb to the early 2020s). The receptor library was made with multiplex PCR. This sample was sequenced with an Illumina HiSeq 4000. iRepertoire HTBI primers and Arm-PCR amplification of CDR3 regions were used to construct TCR beta libraries. The raw public reads went through TCRdb reprocessing: fastp at Q25, MiXCR clone calling, in-frame beta chains kept. CDR3 protein duplicates are merged, each entry listing the most common genes and DNA. The sample has 550,000 to 600,000 distinct CDR3 sequences on record, 16% of them singletons. Clones ranked in the top ten supply more than 10% of the sample. This specimen's time point label, interpreted: newly diagnosed GD, antithyroid drugs for less than 3 months. For both TCR sequencing and RNA sequencing, RNA was extracted from PBMCs in TRIzol.

The same sample was also studied in work on T cells in Graves' hyperthyroidism and ophthalmopathy.

Sample: peripheral blood mononuclear cells (PBMCs), taken at new diagnosis, from a patient treated with antithyroid drugs. All receptors come from a man aged 18-30 years with Graves disease. Donor details come from another sample of the same person, matched by shared clones.

In its sample, this clonotype was seen many times. The chain uses TRBV24-1 and TRBJ2-2; TRBD1 matches 9 bases. CDR3 length equals 18 residues. Germline CDR1 and CDR2: KGHDR and SFDVKD. The V and J ends lost 3 bases and 3 bases, in that order; junction bases with no gene match: 10. CDR3 sequence reads: CATSDIPGQGEYTGELFF. In DNA form, the CDR3 reads TGTGCCACCAGTGATATACCGGGACAGGGCGAATACACCGGGGAGCTGTTTTTT.

This rearrangement joins TRBV20-1 to TRBJ2-7; perhaps TRBD1 as D (6 bases). The CDR3 runs 15 residues. The V gene's germline CDR1 is DFQATT and CDR2 SNEGSKA (reference sequence). V was pared by 0 bases and J by 2 bases, with 14 bases between. CDR3 sequence: CSARDFRDKPYEQYF. CDR3 DNA sequence: TGCAGTGCTAGAGATTTCCGGGACAAGCCCTACGAGCAGTACTTC.

The chain combines TRBV6-1 with TRBJ2-2, with TRBD1 matching 7 bases. This CDR3 spans 15 amino acids. J was trimmed by 3 bases and V by 4 bases; bases with no gene match: 5. Germline assignment: CDR1 MNHNS and CDR2 SASEGT. In nucleotides, the CDR3 is TGTGCCAGCAGTGGGGGACAGCGTGACACCGGGGAGCTGTTTTTT. Translation gives CASSGGQRDTGELFF.

The chain employs TRBV12-3 or TRBV12-4 and TRBJ1-1; D possibly corresponds to TRBD1 (6 bases). The CDR3 covers 15 residues. Trimming stripped 4 bases from V and 10 bases from J, with 22 bases between. Written as DNA, the CDR3 is TGTGCCAGCAGTTCCGAGGCAGGGAGGGGGGGGGGAGCTTTCTTT. Translated: CASSSEAGRGGGAFF.

In this sample, this clonotype turned up many times. J is TRBJ2-5 and V is TRBV20-1, with D maybe TRBD1 (6 bases). V lost 5 bases, J lost 2 bases, and 18 bases lay in between. In germline, CDR1 is DFQATT, CDR2 SNEGSKA (reference sequence). The CDR3 spans 15 residues. As DNA, the CDR3 is TGCAGTGCTGACGGACAGTCGGAGAGACAAGAGACCCAGTACTTC. Amino acid sequence: CSADGQSERQETQYF.

In this sample, this clonotype turned up a few times. The V call is TRBV6-5, the J call TRBJ1-3, with D possibly TRBD1 on 6 matching bases. The germline V gene encodes CDR1 MNHEY and CDR2 SVGAGI. The CDR3 has 17 amino acids. The V end was cut by 2 bases, the J end by 4 bases, with 18 bases between. The CDR3 spells CASSYGWRSTGGNTIYF. The CDR3, as DNA: TGTGCCAGCAGTTACGGATGGAGGTCGACAGGCGGAAACACCATATATTTT.

This clonotype has at least ten counts. This sequence joins TRBV7-2 and TRBJ2-7; D ambiguous. The CDR3 is made up of 14 amino acids. Germline CDR1 SGHTA, CDR2 FQGNSA. Trimming took 4 bases from V and 0 from J, leaving 10 bases between them. CDR3: CASSSRKSSYEQYF. DNA of the CDR3: TGTGCCAGCAGCTCTCGGAAGAGCTCCTACGAGCAGTACTTC. Full variable domain (remainder filled in from reference TRBV7-2 and TRBJ2-7): GAGVSQSPSNKVTEKGKDVELRCDPISGHTALYWYRQSLGQGLEFLIYFQGNSAPDKSGLPSDRFSAERTGGSVSTLTIQRTQQEDSAVYLCASSSRKSSYEQYFGPGTRLTVT.

V gene TRBV6-2 or TRBV6-3 combines with J gene TRBJ2-5; weak D call: TRBD2 (7 bases). Germline V lookup: CDR1 MNHEY, CDR2 SVGEGT. This CDR3 comprises 15 residues. V lost 2 bases to trimming and J lost 4 bases, with 14 bases between them. CDR3 in amino acids: CASSYGGGGGETQYF. The CDR3 nucleotides read TGTGCCAGCAGTTACGGTGGGGGCGGGGGAGAGACCCAGTACTTC.

This clonotype was recorded at least ten times. This chain joins TRBV2 and TRBJ2-1, with 7 positions matching TRBD2. The CDR3 is 15 amino acids. V shed 6 bases and J 8 bases; nucleotides not matched to a gene: 13. Germline CDR1 SNHLY, CDR2 FYNNEI. The CDR3 DNA is TGTGCCAGCAGCAAAGGACTAGTGGAATACGATGAGCAGTTCTTC. Encoded protein: CASSKGLVEYDEQFF.

This clonotype showed up just a few times. The J gene is TRBJ1-1, the V gene TRBV9; TRBD1 is a possible D gene (6 bases). CDR3 length equals 15 residues. Trimming took 3 bases from V and 0 from J, leaving 12 bases between them. Germline V gives CDR1 SGDLS, CDR2 YYNGEE. CDR3 DNA sequence: TGTGCCAGCAGCGCCGGGGGCGCGATGAACACTGAAGCTTTCTTT. It is translated as CASSAGGAMNTEAFF. Combining the CDR3 with reference TRBV9 and TRBJ1-1 gives the whole variable domain DSGVTQTPKHLITATGQRVTLRCSPRSGDLSVYWYQQSLDQGLQFLIQYYNGEERAKGNILERFSAQQFPDLHSELNLSSLELGDSALYFCASSAGGAMNTEAFFGQGTRLTVV.

This clonotype has a handful of counts. The chain links TRBV30 to TRBJ2-7, with D tentatively TRBD2 (6 bases). V dropped 1 base and J dropped 6 bases, with 10 bases sitting between them. The CDR3 is 12 amino acids. Germline-derived CDR1 and CDR2 are GTSNPN and SVGIG (reference sequence). The CDR3 sequence: CAWSGLVSEQYF. The CDR3 DNA reads as TGTGCCTGGAGTGGACTAGTTAGCGAGCAGTACTTC. Together with reference TRBV30 and TRBJ2-7, the CDR3 gives the full variable domain: SQTIHQWPATLVQPVGSPLSLECTVEGTSNPNLYWYRQAAGRGLQLLFYSVGIGQISSEVPQNLSASRPQDRQFILSSKKLLLSDSGFYLCAWSGLVSEQYFGPGTRLTVT.

This clonotype was recorded a few times. The V call is TRBV20-1, the J call TRBJ2-4; a weak D match, TRBD1 (6 bases). Trimming took 6 bases from V and 1 from J, leaving 10 bases between them. The germline gives CDR1 DFQATT, CDR2 SNEGSKA (reference sequence). The CDR3 consists of 13 residues. CDR3 sequence reads: CSALDRAKNIQYF. As DNA, the CDR3 is TGCAGTGCCCTTGACAGGGCCAAAAACATTCAGTACTTC.

This clonotype was seen a handful of times. The gene calls are TRBV20-1 and TRBJ2-7; D could derive from TRBD1 or TRBD2 (6 bases each). The CDR3 is 13 residues long. Deletions cut 3 bases from V and 1 base from J, with 10 bases between. In germline, CDR1 is DFQATT, CDR2 SNEGSKA (reference sequence). The CDR3 DNA follows: TGCAGTGCTAGGGCGGGGACATCCTACGAGCAGTACTTC. This encodes CSARAGTSYEQYF.

This clonotype has a count of ten or more. The rearrangement uses TRBV2 and TRBJ2-5; D perhaps matches TRBD1 (6 bases). The CDR3 spans 13 residues. Germline CDR1 reads SNHLY; CDR2 reads FYNNEI. The V gene lost 8 bases and the J gene lost 0 bases, with 10 bases spanning the gap. The CDR3 nucleotides read TGTGCCAGCTTCCAGGGGCACCAAGAGACCCAGTACTTC. Protein sequence: CASFQGHQETQYF.

This clonotype was found many times. Written as DNA, the CDR3 is TGTGCCAGCAGTGAAGCGCGCCGTTGGGGCACTGAAGCTTTCTTT. Residues: CASSEARRWGTEAFF. This chain links TRBV6-1 with TRBJ1-1; D is undetermined. Trimming pared 0 bases from V and 4 bases from J, leaving 12 bases between. CDR3 length: 15 residues. Per germline, CDR1 MNHNS and CDR2 SASEGT.

The chain employs TRBV27 and TRBJ2-7, with 10 bases aligning to TRBD1. V shed 4 bases and J 4 bases; nucleotides not matched to a gene: 7. This CDR3 region has 15 residues. The germline CDR1 and CDR2 sequences are MNHEY and SMNVEV (reference sequence). The CDR3 nucleotides read TGTGCCAGCAGTTGGACAGGGGGACTGTTTTACGAGCAGTACTTC. Translated: CASSWTGGLFYEQYF.

This sequence joins TRBV11-3 and TRBJ2-5, with D perhaps given as TRBD1 or TRBD2 (7 bases each). V lost 5 bases and J lost 3, with 28 bases in between. The germline gives CDR1 SGHNT, CDR2 YENEEA. CDR3 length equals 19 residues. This CDR3 reads CASSPSGGGGGRGKETQYF. For the CDR3, the DNA is TGTGCCAGCAGCCCCTCCGGGGGAGGGGGCGGGAGAGGTAAAGAGACCCAGTACTTC.

The chain joins TRBV18 to TRBJ2-1; D is perhaps TRBD1 (6 bases). CDR3 length: 13 residues. The V gene's germline CDR1 is KGHSH and CDR2 LQKENI. The V and J ends lost 3 bases and 8 bases respectively, with 11 bases between them. The CDR3: CASSPPDSYEQFF. DNA for the CDR3: TGTGCCAGCTCACCCCCGGACAGCTATGAGCAGTTCTTC.

This clonotype occurred many times. V gene TRBV3-1 combines with J gene TRBJ2-7; the D call may be TRBD1 or TRBD2 (5 bases each). V was pared by 6 bases and J by 4 bases, with 13 bases between. CDR3 length: 13 residues. CDR1 LGHDT and CDR2 YNNKEL come from the germline V gene (reference sequence). CDR3 protein: CASSPRGIYEQYF. The CDR3, as DNA: TGTGCCAGCAGTCCTCGGGGCATATACGAGCAGTACTTC.

The table lists this clonotype with many counts. This rearrangement joins TRBV20-1 to TRBJ1-5; D is perhaps TRBD1 (6 bases). This CDR3 has 14 amino acids. Germline CDR1 and CDR2: DFQATT and SNEGSKA (reference sequence). V shed 4 bases and J shed 4 bases, with 14 bases lying between them. As DNA, the CDR3 is TGCAGTGCTAAAGGGGGGATCAGGAATCAGCCCCAGCATTTT. It codes for CSAKGGIRNQPQHF.

This clonotype occurred many times. The genes are TRBV10-3 and TRBJ2-1, with 8 bases matching TRBD2. The length of the CDR3 is 14 residues. From germline, CDR1 is ENHRY and CDR2 SYGVKD. Trimming took 11 bases from V and 0 from J; bases not matched to a gene: 6. CDR3 DNA sequence: TGTGCCGGGAGCGGGGGTAGCTCCTACAATGAGCAGTTCTTC. This gives the protein CAGSGGSSYNEQFF.

Ten or more counts support this clonotype. The chain joins TRBV20-1 to TRBJ2-2, with TRBD2 identical over 10 bases. V was clipped by 1 base and J by 7 bases; unmatched bases: 9. The CDR3 sequence is 16 residues long. The germline gives CDR1 DFQATT, CDR2 SNEGSKA (reference sequence). This CDR3 reads CSARVPPSGSYGELFF. In nucleotides, the CDR3 is TGCAGTGCTAGAGTCCCGCCTAGCGGGAGTTACGGGGAGCTGTTTTTT.

This clonotype was observed many times. This chain links TRBV28 with TRBJ2-7; D gene ambiguous. The V end was cut by 3 bases, the J end by 3 bases, with 21 bases between. The CDR3 length is 17 residues. Looked up from germline, CDR1 is MDHEN and CDR2 is SYDVKM. The chain's CDR3 is CASSFNAEENQSYEQYF. CDR3 in DNA: TGTGCCAGCAGTTTTAACGCGGAAGAAAATCAGAGCTACGAGCAGTACTTC.

This clonotype was picked up many times. The chain links TRBV12-3 or TRBV12-4 to TRBJ2-3, with D unresolved. CDR3 length: 13 amino acids. V lost 3 bases, J lost 2 bases, and 6 bases lay in between. For the CDR3, the DNA is TGTGCCAGCAGTTTCATGAACACAGATACGCAGTATTTT. As protein: CASSFMNTDTQYF.

The chain carries TRBV5-4 and TRBJ2-3, with 8 bases lining up with TRBD2. Trimming removed 0 bases from V and 1 base from J; junction bases left unmatched: 7. CDR1 and CDR2 from the germline V gene are SGHNT and YYREEE (reference sequence). The CDR3 sequence is 17 residues long. The CDR3 sequence is CASSLGGGRSGTDTQYF. The CDR3, as DNA: TGTGCCAGCAGCTTGGGTGGCGGGAGGAGCGGCACAGATACGCAGTATTTT.